The following is a T cell receptor (beta chain) sequence with its context. This sample was taken from a study of blood T cell repertoires in COVID-19. Study at large: From the United States, Italy and Spain came samples of acute and convalescent COVID-19. T cells, B-cell-depleted T cells, or PBMCs supplied cDNA or gDNA.

Original data processing: Counts of nucleated cells, estimated from reference gene primer amplification, were obtained. Using immunoSEQ multiplex PCR, the repertoire was profiled, and TCRdb retains in-frame clones only, with some absent. The D gene and trimming were derived from the DNA, and the V and J assignments and clone size from that table. The sample carries about 30,000 clones, 92% recorded once. CDR1 MDHEN and CDR2 SYDVKM come from the germline V gene. The trim removed 5 bases at V and 4 bases at J, leaving 3 bases unmatched. The CDR3 sequence is 13 residues long. This TCR was recovered from a man aged 50 to 60 with active COVID-19. Sequenced material: peripheral blood. This sequence joins TRBV28 and TRBJ1-2, with 8 bases that match TRBD1. The CDR3 nucleotides are TGTGCCAGCAGTACCACAGGGGGCTATGGCTACACCTTC. It codes for CASSTTGGYGYTF.